The clone carrying this TCR beta chain appeared a few times. Its antigen is still unknown. The data originate from a study of regulatory T cells in long-lasting Graves disease. Findings of the study overall: Newly diagnosed disease favored TRBV20-1 and TRBJ2-1 over persistent disease. Among persistent patients, a larger number of public clonotypes were shared (about 3,000) than among newly diagnosed patients (just over 950).

The germline CDR1 and CDR2 sequences are MNHEY and SMNVEV (reference sequence). Trimming left V 2 bases short and J 5 bases short, with 12 bases between. This CDR3 contains 14 residues. Arm-PCR of CDR3 regions and iRepertoire HTBI primers were used to build TCR beta libraries. One entry per CDR3 protein results from TCRdb running MiXCR on the multiplex PCR reads. The sample includes roughly 430,000 distinct CDR3 sequences, around 20% of them seen just once. Regarding time point: persistent/refractory GD, antithyroid drugs over 5 years with positive TRAb. After RNA was extracted from PBMCs, the TCR library was made from it. It was by American Thyroid Association guidelines that Graves' disease was diagnosed. Patients came from an endocrinology department in Xi'an, China.

The rearrangement uses TRBV27 and TRBJ1-1; tentatively, D is TRBD1 (5 bases). Material: peripheral blood mononuclear cells (PBMCs), obtained when the disease was refractory, from a patient treated with antithyroid drugs. This sequence was found in a female donor with Graves disease. CDR3 amino acids: CASSLTGLGTEAFF. In DNA, the CDR3 is TGTGCCAGCAGTTTAACAGGTCTAGGGACTGAAGCTTTCTTT.